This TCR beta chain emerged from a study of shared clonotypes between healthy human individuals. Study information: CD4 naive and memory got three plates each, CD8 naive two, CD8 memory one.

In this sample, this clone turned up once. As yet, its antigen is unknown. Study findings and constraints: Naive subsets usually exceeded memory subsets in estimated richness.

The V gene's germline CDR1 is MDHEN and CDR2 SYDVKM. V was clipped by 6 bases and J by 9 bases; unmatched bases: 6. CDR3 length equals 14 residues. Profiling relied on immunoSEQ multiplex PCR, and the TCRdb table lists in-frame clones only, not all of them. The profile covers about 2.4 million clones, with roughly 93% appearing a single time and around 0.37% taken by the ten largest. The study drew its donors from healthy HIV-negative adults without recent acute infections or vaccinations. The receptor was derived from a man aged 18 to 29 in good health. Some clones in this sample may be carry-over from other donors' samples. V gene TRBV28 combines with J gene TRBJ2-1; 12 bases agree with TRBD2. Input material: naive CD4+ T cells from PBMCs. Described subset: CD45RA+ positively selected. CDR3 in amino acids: CASSPGLAGFEQFF. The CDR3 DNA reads TGTGCCAGCAGCCCCGGACTAGCGGGATTTGAGCAGTTCTTC.